This T cell receptor beta chain was captured in a study of identical twins. TCRdb used MiXCR to reprocess the 5' RACE reads, holding one entry per CDR3 protein. The sample includes roughly 690,000 distinct CDR3 sequences, less than 25% of them seen just once. Germline CDR1 and CDR2: SGHTA and FQGNSA. Trimming took off 5 bases at V and 4 bases at J, with 14 bases between the two ends. CDR3 size: 14 residues. These records were also assigned to another study, of T cells expressing NK-cell markers. From that study: From sorted CD3+CD56+NKG2C+, CD3+CD56+NKG2C- and CD3+CD56-NKG2C+ T cells came the TCR beta repertoires. A few donors likewise had their CD3+CD56-NKG2C+ fraction led by these clonotypes.

The sample taken for sequencing was PBMCs. The sequence derives from a woman younger than 35 in good health. The chain recombines TRBV7-2 with TRBJ1-1; D not certain. The CDR3 protein is CASSKAPFVTEAFF. DNA of the CDR3: TGTGCCAGCAGCAAAGCCCCATTCGTCACTGAAGCTTTCTTT.